This TCR beta chain was sequenced in a study of metastatic and nonmetastatic thyroid tumors. Study at large: Malignant thyroid and benign thyroid patients provided blood and tumor or nodule tissue whose repertoires were compared. The study, taken as a whole, reports: Malignant thyroid tumors reportedly exceeded benign nodules significantly in TCR beta diversity, with the difference appearing in blood and tumor.

Original processing methods: Between-group CDR3 differences, defined by clinicopathological status, yielded a distant-metastasis classifier for papillary thyroid cancer. MiXCR reprocessed the PCR reads for TCRdb. These V and J calls rely on TCRdb rather than the paper's analysis. The sample lists roughly 40,000 clones, roughly 15% occurring once. Every patient underwent thyroid surgery untreated. This clone was recorded many times. Its antigen remains unidentified. J lost 1 base, V lost 11 bases, and 15 bases had no gene match. Looked up from germline, CDR1 is SNHLY and CDR2 is FYNNEI. The CDR3 spans 17 residues.

The chain uses TRBV2 and TRBJ2-2, with 8 bases matching TRBD1. Sequencing was done on a sample of blood. The sequence was obtained from a female donor with papillary thyroid cancer or a benign thyroid nodule (not recorded which). Some clones in this sample may be carry-over from other donors' samples. In nucleotides, the CDR3 is TGTGCCCCCCAAGCCCCCGGGACAGGACAGAACACCGGGGAGCTGTTTTTT. This codes for CAPQAPGTGQNTGELFF. Complete variable domain (other parts from reference TRBV2 and TRBJ2-2): EPEVTQTPSHQVTQMGQEVILRCVPISNHLYFYWYRQILGQKVEFLVSFYNNEISEKSEIFDDQFSVERPDGSNFTLKIRSTKLEDSAMYFCAPQAPGTGQNTGELFFGEGSRLTVL.